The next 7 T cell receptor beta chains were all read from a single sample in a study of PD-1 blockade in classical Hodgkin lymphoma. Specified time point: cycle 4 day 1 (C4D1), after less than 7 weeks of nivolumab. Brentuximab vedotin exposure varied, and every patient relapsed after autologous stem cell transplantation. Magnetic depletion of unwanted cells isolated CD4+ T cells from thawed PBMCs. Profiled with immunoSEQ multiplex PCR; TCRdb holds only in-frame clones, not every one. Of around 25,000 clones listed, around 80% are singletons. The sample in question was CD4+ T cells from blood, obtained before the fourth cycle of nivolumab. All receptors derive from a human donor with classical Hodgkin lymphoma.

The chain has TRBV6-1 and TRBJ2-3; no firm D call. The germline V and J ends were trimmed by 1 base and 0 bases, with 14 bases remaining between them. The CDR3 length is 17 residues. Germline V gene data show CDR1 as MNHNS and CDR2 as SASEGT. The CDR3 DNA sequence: TGTGCCAGCAGTGAAGGGCTGTTCATTCCTAGCACAGATACGCAGTATTTT. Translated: CASSEGLFIPSTDTQYF.

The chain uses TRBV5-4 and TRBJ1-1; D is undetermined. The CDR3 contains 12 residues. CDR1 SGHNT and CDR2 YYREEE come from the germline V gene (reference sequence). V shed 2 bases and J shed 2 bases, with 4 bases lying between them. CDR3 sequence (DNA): TGTGCCAGCAGCTTCGACAACACTGAAGCTTTCTTT. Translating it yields CASSFDNTEAFF.

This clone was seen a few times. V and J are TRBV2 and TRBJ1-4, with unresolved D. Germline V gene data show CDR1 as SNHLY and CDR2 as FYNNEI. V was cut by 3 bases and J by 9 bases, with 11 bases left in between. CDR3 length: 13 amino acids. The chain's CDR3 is CASSDSVTQKLFF. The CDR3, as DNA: TGTGCCAGCAGTGATTCGGTGACTCAAAAACTGTTTTTT.

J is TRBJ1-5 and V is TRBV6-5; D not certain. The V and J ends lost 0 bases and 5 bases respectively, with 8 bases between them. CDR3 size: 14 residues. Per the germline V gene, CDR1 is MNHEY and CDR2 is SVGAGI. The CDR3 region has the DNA TGTGCCAGCAGTTACTCCTCAGGTTATCAGCCCCAGCATTTT. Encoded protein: CASSYSSGYQPQHF.

The CDR3, as DNA: TGTGCCAGTAGTATCCAGGGCTACCAGCCCCAGCATTTT. Its translation is CASSIQGYQPQHF. V and J are TRBV19 and TRBJ1-5, with D tentatively TRBD1 (5 bases). The germline gives CDR1 LNHDA, CDR2 SQIVND (reference sequence). The V gene lost 3 bases and the J gene lost 7 bases, with 10 bases spanning the gap. This CDR3 region has 13 residues.

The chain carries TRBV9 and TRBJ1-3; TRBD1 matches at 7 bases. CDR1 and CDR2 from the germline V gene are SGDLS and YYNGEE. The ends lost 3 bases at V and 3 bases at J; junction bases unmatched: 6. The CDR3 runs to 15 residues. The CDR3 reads CASSADRELGNTIYF. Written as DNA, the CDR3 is TGTGCCAGCAGCGCTGACAGGGAGCTTGGAAACACCATATATTTT.

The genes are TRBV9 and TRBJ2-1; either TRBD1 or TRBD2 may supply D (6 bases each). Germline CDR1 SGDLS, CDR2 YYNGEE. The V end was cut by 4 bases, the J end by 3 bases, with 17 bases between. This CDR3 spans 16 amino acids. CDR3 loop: CASSPELGGLYNEQFF. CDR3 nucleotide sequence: TGTGCCAGCAGCCCCGAACTGGGGGGCCTCTACAATGAGCAGTTCTTC.